This is a list of T cell receptor beta chains from one sample in a study of shared clonotypes between healthy human individuals. Profiled with immunoSEQ multiplex PCR; TCRdb holds only in-frame clones, not every one. Of more than 550,000 clones in the sample, about nine tenths were seen once. Specimen: memory CD8+ T cells from PBMCs. These receptors were taken from a man younger than 30 in good health. Some clones in this sample may be carry-over from other donors' samples. CDR3s include the opening cysteine and the closing phenylalanine or tryptophan. D genes are given only for firm matches.

V gene	D gene	J gene	CDR3 protein	CDR3 DNA
TRBV28	TRBD1	TRBJ1-2	CASSRPGQSYGYTF	TGTGCCAGCAGTCGCCCGGGACAGTCCTATGGCTACACCTTC
TRBV15	-	TRBJ1-1	CATSRVLGTRGTEAFF	TGTGCCACCAGCAGAGTTTTGGGGACCCGAGGCACTGAAGCTTTCTTT
TRBV18	-	TRBJ1-1	CASNSGGLNTEAFF	TGTGCCAGCAACAGTGGGGGCTTGAACACTGAAGCTTTCTTT
TRBV7-9	TRBD2	TRBJ2-7	CASSPGLAGSYEQYF	TGTGCCAGCAGCCCGGGACTAGCGGGATCCTACGAGCAGTACTTC
TRBV30	TRBD2	TRBJ2-1	CAWLDLAGAIDEQFF	TGTGCCTGGCTTGATCTAGCGGGAGCGATAGATGAGCAGTTCTTC
TRBV7-3	-	TRBJ2-1	CASSSGPTPGIGNEQFF	TGTGCCAGCAGCTCAGGACCGACCCCAGGGATAGGGAATGAGCAGTTCTTC
TRBV5-6	TRBD2	TRBJ2-7	CASSYRDYFEEQYF	TGTGCCAGCAGCTACCGGGACTACTTCGAGGAGCAGTACTTC
TRBV7-9	TRBD2	TRBJ2-1	CASSPGLASQRSSYNEQFF	TGTGCCAGCAGCCCGGGACTAGCGAGTCAAAGAAGCTCCTACAATGAGCAGTTCTTC
TRBV29-1	-	TRBJ1-2	CSGIGGYGYTF	TGCAGCGGAATAGGGGGCTATGGCTACACCTTC
TRBV5-1	-	TRBJ1-1	CASRSGGYMNTEAFF	TGCGCCAGCAGGTCGGGGGGTTACATGAACACTGAAGCTTTCTTT